This T cell receptor beta chain was retrieved from a study of T cell repertoires in cytomegalovirus infection. About the study: Indicated by public TCR beta signatures were CMV infection and matching HLA type.

TCRdb re-called the reads through MiXCR, storing one row per CDR3 protein. The sample contains hundreds of thousands of distinct CDR3 sequences, 35% of which appear only once. General study findings and limits: Using cumulative public TCR beta family frequency, the authors identified those who carried CMV together with the relevant HLA. Dominating the ex vivo response were TCR beta clonotypes that were CMV-specific and HLA-C-restricted.

The germline V gene has CDR1 DFQATT and CDR2 SNEGSKA (reference sequence). V lost 7 bases, J lost 4 bases, and 7 bases lay in between. The CDR3 is made up of 11 amino acids. A word on this clonotype: The antigen remains unidentified.

The sequence was collected from a human donor in good health (CMV status not recorded). Some clones in this sample may be carry-over from other donors' samples. The chain carries TRBV20-1 and TRBJ1-4, with D unresolved. The sample taken for sequencing was PBMCs. CDR3 residues: CSGVSNEKLFF. Written as DNA, the CDR3 is TGCAGTGGAGTGAGTAATGAAAAACTGTTTTTT.